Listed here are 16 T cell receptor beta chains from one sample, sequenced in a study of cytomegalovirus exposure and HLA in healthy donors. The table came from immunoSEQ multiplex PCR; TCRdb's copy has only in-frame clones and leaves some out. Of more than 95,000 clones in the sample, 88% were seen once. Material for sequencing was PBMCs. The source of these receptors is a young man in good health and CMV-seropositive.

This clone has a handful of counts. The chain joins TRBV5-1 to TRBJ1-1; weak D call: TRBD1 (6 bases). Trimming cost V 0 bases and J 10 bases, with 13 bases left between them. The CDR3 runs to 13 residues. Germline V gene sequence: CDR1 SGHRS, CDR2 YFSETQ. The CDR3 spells CASSLEGERGAFF. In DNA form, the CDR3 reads TGCGCCAGCAGCTTGGAGGGGGAGAGAGGAGCTTTCTTT.

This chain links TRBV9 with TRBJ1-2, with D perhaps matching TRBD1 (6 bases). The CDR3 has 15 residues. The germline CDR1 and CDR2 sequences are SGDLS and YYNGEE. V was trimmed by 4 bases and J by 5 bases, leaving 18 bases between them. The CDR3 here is CASSPWDKNPYGYTF. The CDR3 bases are TGTGCCAGCAGCCCATGGGACAAGAACCCTTATGGCTACACCTTC.

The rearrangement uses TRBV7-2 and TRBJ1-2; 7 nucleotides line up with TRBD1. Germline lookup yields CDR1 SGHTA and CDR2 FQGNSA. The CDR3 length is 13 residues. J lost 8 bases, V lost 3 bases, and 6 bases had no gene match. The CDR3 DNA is TGTGCCAGCAGCTTGGACAGGACGGGGGGCTACACCTTC. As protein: CASSLDRTGGYTF.

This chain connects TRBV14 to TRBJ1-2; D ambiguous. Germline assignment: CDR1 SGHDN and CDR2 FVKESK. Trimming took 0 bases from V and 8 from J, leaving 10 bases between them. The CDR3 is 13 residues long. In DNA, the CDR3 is TGTGCCAGCAGCCAAGAATACAGCGGGGGCTACACCTTC. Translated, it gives CASSQEYSGGYTF.

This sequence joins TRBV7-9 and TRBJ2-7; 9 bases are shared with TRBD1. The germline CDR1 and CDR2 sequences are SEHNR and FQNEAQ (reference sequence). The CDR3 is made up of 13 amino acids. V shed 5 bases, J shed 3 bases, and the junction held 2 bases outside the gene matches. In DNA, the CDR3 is TGTGCCAGCAGCCCGACAGGGGGCTACGAGCAGTACTTC. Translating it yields CASSPTGGYEQYF.

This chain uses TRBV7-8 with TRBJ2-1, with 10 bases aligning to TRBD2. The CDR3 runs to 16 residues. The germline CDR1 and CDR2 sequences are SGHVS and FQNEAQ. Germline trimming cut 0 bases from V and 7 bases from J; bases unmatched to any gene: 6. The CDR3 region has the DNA TGTGCCAGCAGCTTAGCGGCACTAGCGGGGCAGAATGAGCAGTTCTTC. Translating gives CASSLAALAGQNEQFF.

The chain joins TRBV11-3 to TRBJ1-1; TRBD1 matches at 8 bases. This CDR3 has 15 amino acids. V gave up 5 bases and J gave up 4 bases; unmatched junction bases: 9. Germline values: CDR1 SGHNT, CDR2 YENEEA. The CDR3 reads CASSPGTGGSTEAFF. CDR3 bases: TGTGCCAGCAGCCCCGGGACAGGTGGGTCCACTGAAGCTTTCTTT.

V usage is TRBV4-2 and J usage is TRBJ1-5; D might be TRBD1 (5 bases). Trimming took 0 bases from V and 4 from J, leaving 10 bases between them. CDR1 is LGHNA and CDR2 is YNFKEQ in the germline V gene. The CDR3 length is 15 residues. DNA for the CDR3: TGTGCCAGCAGCCAAGAATGGAGGGGTAATCAGCCCCAGCATTTT. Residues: CASSQEWRGNQPQHF.

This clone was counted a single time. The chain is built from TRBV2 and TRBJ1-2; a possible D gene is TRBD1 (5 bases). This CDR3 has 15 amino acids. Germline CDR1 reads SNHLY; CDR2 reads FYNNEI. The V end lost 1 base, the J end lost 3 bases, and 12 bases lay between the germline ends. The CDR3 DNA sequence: TGTGCCAGCAGTGAAGGATCAGGGAGGGACTATGGCTACACCTTC. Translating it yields CASSEGSGRDYGYTF.

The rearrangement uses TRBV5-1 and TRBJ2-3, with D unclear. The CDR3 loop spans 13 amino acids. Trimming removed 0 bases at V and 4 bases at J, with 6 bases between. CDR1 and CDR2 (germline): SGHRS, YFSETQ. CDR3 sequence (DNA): TGCGCCAGCAGCTTGGAGAGGCCAGATACGCAGTATTTT. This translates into CASSLERPDTQYF.

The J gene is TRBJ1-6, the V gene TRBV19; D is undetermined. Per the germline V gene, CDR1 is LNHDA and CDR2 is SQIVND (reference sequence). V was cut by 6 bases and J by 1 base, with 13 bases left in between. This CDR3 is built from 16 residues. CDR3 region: CASSPGGDSYNSPLHF. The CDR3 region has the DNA TGTGCCAGTAGCCCCGGCGGAGATTCCTATAATTCACCCCTCCACTTT.

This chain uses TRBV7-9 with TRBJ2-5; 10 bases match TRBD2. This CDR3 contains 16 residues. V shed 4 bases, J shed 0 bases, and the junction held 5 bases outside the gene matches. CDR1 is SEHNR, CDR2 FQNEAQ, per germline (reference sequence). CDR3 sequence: CASSSTSGAHQETQYF. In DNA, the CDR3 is TGTGCCAGCAGCTCTACTAGCGGGGCCCACCAAGAGACCCAGTACTTC.

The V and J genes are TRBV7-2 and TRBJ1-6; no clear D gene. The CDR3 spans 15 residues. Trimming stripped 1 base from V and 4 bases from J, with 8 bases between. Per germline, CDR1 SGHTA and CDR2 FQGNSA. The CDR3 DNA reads TGTGCCAGCAGCTTAGGGCGGCCATATAATTCACCCCTCCACTTT. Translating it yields CASSLGRPYNSPLHF. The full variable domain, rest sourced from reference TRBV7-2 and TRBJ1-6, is GAGVSQSPSNKVTEKGKDVELRCDPISGHTALYWYRQSLGQGLEFLIYFQGNSAPDKSGLPSDRFSAERTGGSVSTLTIQRTQQEDSAVYLCASSLGRPYNSPLHFGNGTRLTVT.

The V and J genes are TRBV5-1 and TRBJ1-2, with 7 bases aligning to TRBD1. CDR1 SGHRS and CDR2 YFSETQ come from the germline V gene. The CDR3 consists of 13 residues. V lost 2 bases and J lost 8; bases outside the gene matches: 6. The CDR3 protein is CASSLTDRVGYTF. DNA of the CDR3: TGCGCCAGCAGCTTAACAGACAGGGTCGGCTACACCTTC.

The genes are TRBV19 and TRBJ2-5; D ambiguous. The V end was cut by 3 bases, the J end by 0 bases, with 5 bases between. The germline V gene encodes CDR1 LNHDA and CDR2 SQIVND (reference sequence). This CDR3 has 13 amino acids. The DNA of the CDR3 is TGTGCCAGTAGTATTAGATACCAAGAGACCCAGTACTTC. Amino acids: CASSIRYQETQYF.

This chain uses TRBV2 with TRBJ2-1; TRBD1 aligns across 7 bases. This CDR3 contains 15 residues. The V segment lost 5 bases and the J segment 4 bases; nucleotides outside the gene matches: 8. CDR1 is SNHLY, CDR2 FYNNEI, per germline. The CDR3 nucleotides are TGTGCCAGCAGTCGACAGGGTGGGGATTACAATGAGCAGTTCTTC. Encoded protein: CASSRQGGDYNEQFF. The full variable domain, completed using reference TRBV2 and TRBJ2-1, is EPEVTQTPSHQVTQMGQEVILRCVPISNHLYFYWYRQILGQKVEFLVSFYNNEISEKSEIFDDQFSVERPDGSNFTLKIRSTKLEDSAMYFCASSRQGGDYNEQFFGPGTRLTVL.